What follows is one TCR beta chain and its context. The data originate from a study of T cell changes during pregnancy in multiple sclerosis. TCRdb's table, derived via immunoSEQ multiplex PCR, lists solely in-frame clones and lacks some. Found here are 55,000 to 65,000 clones, over 90% of them singletons; the top ten hold more than 2%. The CDR3 runs to 17 residues. Sample: CD8+ T cells from peripheral blood mononuclear cells, taken in the third trimester of pregnancy. The TCR was taken from a female donor with multiple sclerosis, enrolled in a pregnancy study. This chain joins TRBV21-1 and TRBJ2-1; the table's D call of TRBD2 was not tested on the DNA. TRBV21-1 is a pseudogene. CDR3 coding DNA: TGTGCCAGCAGCAAACAGACGGCGGGAGGGCCGGGGAATGAGCAGTTCTTC. This codes for CASSKQTAGGPGNEQFF.